This TCR beta chain was identified during a study of T cells in Graves' hyperthyroidism and ophthalmopathy. Study outcomes and limitations: Ophthalmopathy was model-predicted a median around 6.1 months pre-onset.

The study defined stable Graves' hyperthyroidism as no ophthalmopathy progression within 18 months. The study excluded patients with uncontrolled infection, other autoimmune disease, pregnancy or lactation. Each diagnosis drew on symptoms, thyroxine, TRAb, thyroid ultrasound and orbital computed tomography findings. The germline V and J ends were trimmed by 3 bases and 1 base, with 13 bases remaining between them. CDR3 length: 15 residues. From germline, CDR1 is SNHLY and CDR2 FYNNEI. Amplification of TCR beta CDR3 regions used RNA as the template. First-round RT-PCR of the TCR CDR3 relied on the HTBI primer set. Each CDR3 protein is one row after TCRdb ran MiXCR on the multiplex PCR reads. The sample has 300,000 or so distinct CDR3 sequences, around 16% seen once. Worth noting for this clonotype: Its antigen is currently unknown. A much more abundant neighbour one base away suggests this may be a read error.

The genes are TRBV2 and TRBJ2-7; D perhaps matches TRBD2 (5 bases). The sequencing input was blood. This sequence was found in a man in his thirties or forties with Graves' hyperthyroidism. CDR3: CASSEGGLYSYEQYF. In DNA, the CDR3 is TGTGCCAGCAGTGAGGGCGGACTGTATTCCTACGAGCAGTACTTC.